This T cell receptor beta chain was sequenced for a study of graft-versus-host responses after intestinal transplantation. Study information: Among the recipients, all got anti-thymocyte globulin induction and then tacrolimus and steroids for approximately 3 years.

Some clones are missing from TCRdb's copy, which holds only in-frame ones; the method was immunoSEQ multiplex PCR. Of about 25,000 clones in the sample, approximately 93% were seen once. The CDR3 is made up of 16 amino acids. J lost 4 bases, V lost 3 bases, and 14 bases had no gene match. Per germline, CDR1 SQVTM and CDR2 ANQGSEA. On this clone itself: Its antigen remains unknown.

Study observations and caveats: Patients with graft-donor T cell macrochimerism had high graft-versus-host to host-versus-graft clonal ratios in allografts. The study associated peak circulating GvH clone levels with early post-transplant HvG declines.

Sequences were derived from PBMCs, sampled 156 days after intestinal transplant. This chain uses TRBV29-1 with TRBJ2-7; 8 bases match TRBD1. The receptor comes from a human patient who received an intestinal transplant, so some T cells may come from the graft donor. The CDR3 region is CSVEAPGQGFFYEQYF. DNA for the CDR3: TGCAGCGTTGAGGCCCCCGGACAGGGTTTTTTTTACGAGCAGTACTTC.